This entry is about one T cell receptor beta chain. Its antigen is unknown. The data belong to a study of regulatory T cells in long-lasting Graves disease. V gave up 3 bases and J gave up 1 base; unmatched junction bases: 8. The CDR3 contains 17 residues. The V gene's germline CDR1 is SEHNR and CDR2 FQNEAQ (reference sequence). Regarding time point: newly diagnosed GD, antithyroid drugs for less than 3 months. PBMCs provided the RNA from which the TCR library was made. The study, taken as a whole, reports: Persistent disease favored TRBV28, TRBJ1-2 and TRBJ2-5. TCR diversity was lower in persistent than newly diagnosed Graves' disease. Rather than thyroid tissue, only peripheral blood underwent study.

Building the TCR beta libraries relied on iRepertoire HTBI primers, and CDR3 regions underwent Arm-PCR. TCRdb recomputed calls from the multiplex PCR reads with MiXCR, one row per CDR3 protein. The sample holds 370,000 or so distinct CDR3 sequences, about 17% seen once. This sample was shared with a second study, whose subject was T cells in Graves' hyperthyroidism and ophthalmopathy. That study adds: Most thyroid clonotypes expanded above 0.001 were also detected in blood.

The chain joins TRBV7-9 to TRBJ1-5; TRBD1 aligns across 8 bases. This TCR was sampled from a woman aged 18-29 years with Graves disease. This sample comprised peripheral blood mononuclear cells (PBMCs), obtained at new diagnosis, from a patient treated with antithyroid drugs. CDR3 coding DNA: TGTGCCAGCAGCTTCTCGACAGGGGTAAGGAGCAATCAGCCCCAGCATTTT. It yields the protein CASSFSTGVRSNQPQHF.